This paragraph reports one T cell receptor beta chain. Its target is unknown. This sample is drawn from a study of CD8+ T cells in alopecia areata. General observations from the study: Both scalp clonality and the expanded CD8+ clones among the top 100 showed a significant decrease with tofacitinib. Numerous expanded lesional clones remained in scalp and blood during tofacitinib.

As to treatment: oral pan-JAK inhibitor, 5-10 mg twice daily. Trimming removed 5 bases from V and 5 bases from J; junction bases left unmatched: 14. From germline, CDR1 is SGDLS and CDR2 YYNGEE. The CDR3 extends over 16 amino acids. Extraction of RNA preceded its reverse transcription into cDNA, which served as the sequencing template. Only in-frame clones appear in the TCRdb table, and some are missing; sequencing was by immunoSEQ multiplex PCR. Of fewer than 100,000 clones listed, roughly two thirds were seen once; the top ten hold 15%. The origin of this receptor is a human donor with alopecia areata. The V and J genes are TRBV9 and TRBJ2-3, with 7 bases lining up with TRBD1. The specimen comprised CD8+ T cells sorted from blood, sampled at week 4, from a patient treated with tofacitinib. CDR3 protein: CASSAPRQGNEDTQYF. Here the CDR3 DNA reads TGTGCCAGCAGTGCACCCAGACAGGGAAATGAAGATACGCAGTATTTT.